One and the same sample provided the 22 T cell receptor beta chains below, sequenced in a study of blood T cell repertoires in COVID-19. Data came from immunoSEQ multiplex PCR; TCRdb stores just in-frame clones and leaves some out. The table lists about 160,000 clones, less than 85% of them singletons. The specimen was peripheral blood. These receptors all come from a woman aged 55-70 years with COVID-19, enrolled during active disease.

The chain has TRBV6-5 and TRBJ1-2; D gene ambiguous. Germline CDR1 MNHEY, CDR2 SVGAGI. The V end lost 7 bases, the J end lost 1 base, and 10 bases lay between the germline ends. The CDR3 loop spans 13 amino acids. The CDR3 nucleotides are TGTGCCAGCACCCGGGAATATAACTATGGCTACACCTTC. Translating gives CASTREYNYGYTF.

J is TRBJ2-7 and V is TRBV7-8, with 7 bases matching TRBD2. This CDR3 comprises 14 residues. J gave up 4 bases and V 1 base, and 4 bases lay outside the gene matches. CDR1 is SGHVS and CDR2 is FQNEAQ in the germline V gene. CDR3 coding DNA: TGTGCCAGCAGCTTAGGCGCGGGAGAGTACGAGCAGTACTTC. This sequence encodes CASSLGAGEYEQYF.

This chain uses TRBV19 with TRBJ1-5, with no clear D. There are 15 residues in the CDR3. V lost 4 bases and J 1 base, leaving 11 bases between the germline ends. Germline CDR1 LNHDA, CDR2 SQIVND (reference sequence). DNA of the CDR3: TGTGCCAGTAGTAGGAGGGATGGAAGCAATCAGCCCCAGCATTTT. Translation gives CASSRRDGSNQPQHF.

This clone was seen only a few times. The chain links TRBV28 to TRBJ2-1, with D unresolved. V was shortened by 3 bases and J by 6 bases, with 6 bases between the two germline ends. This CDR3 region has 12 residues. CDR1 and CDR2 from the germline V gene are MDHEN and SYDVKM. The CDR3: CASSFVSNEQFF. DNA for the CDR3: TGTGCCAGCAGTTTCGTGTCCAATGAGCAGTTCTTC.

The chain carries TRBV30 and TRBJ2-1; 7 nucleotides agree with TRBD2. The CDR3 consists of 18 residues. Trimming removed 0 bases from V and 2 bases from J; junction bases left unmatched: 13. Germline V CDR1 and CDR2: GTSNPN, SVGIG (reference sequence). This chain's CDR3 is CAWSVGELAGDPYNEQFF. CDR3 nucleotide sequence: TGTGCCTGGAGTGTCGGGGAGCTGGCGGGAGATCCCTACAATGAGCAGTTCTTC.

The chain couples TRBV9 to TRBJ1-3; 7 nucleotides line up with TRBD1. Losses at the gene ends were 4 bases for V and 1 base for J; bases not matched to a gene: 11. Germline V gene sequence: CDR1 SGDLS, CDR2 YYNGEE. The CDR3 length is 17 residues. The CDR3 coding sequence is TGTGCCAGCAGCCCACTGACAGGGACCACTTCTGGAAACACCATATATTTT. Translation gives CASSPLTGTTSGNTIYF.

Ten or more counts support this clone. The rearrangement uses TRBV7-2 and TRBJ1-4, with TRBD1 identical over 9 bases. The CDR3 is 14 amino acids. Unmatched junction bases numbered 7, after V lost 1 base and J lost 13 bases. CDR1 is SGHTA, CDR2 FQGNSA, per germline. The CDR3 here is CASSLEGTGSRLFF. CDR3 coding DNA: TGTGCCAGCAGCTTAGAGGGGACAGGGTCAAGACTGTTTTTT.

The sample holds many counts of this clone. This chain connects TRBV7-9 to TRBJ2-1, with D possibly matching TRBD2 (5 bases). The V end lost 5 bases, the J end lost 3 bases, and 14 bases lay between the germline ends. The CDR3 spans 15 residues. Looked up from germline, CDR1 is SEHNR and CDR2 is FQNEAQ (reference sequence). CDR3 coding DNA: TGTGCCAGCAGCCAACCCACCGGGAACTACAATGAGCAGTTCTTC. Translated: CASSQPTGNYNEQFF.

This chain joins TRBV10-2 and TRBJ1-6; no definite D call. The CDR3 is made up of 17 amino acids. CDR1 WSHSY and CDR2 SAAADI come from the germline V gene. V was trimmed by 1 base and J by 0 bases, leaving 10 bases between them. The CDR3 is CASSEFLGSSYNSPLHF. The CDR3 bases are TGCGCCAGCAGTGAGTTTTTAGGGAGCTCCTATAATTCACCCCTCCACTTT.

The V and J genes are TRBV2 and TRBJ2-1; D unclear. V shed 8 bases and J shed 3 bases, with 11 bases lying between them. This CDR3 has 13 residues. Germline V lookup: CDR1 SNHLY, CDR2 FYNNEI. In DNA, the CDR3 is TGTGCCAGCTATCTGGGCCACTACAATGAGCAGTTCTTC. Protein: CASYLGHYNEQFF.

The chain recombines TRBV5-1 with TRBJ2-1; 15 nucleotides line up with TRBD2. Germline V gives CDR1 SGHRS, CDR2 YFSETQ. This CDR3 is built from 19 residues. The V gene end was trimmed by 3 bases and the J gene end by 0 bases; junction bases not matched to a gene: 7. The CDR3 DNA is TGCGCCAGCAGCTCTACCGGGACTAGCGGGGGGAGCTCCTACAATGAGCAGTTCTTC. Translating it yields CASSSTGTSGGSSYNEQFF. Looking up the rest from reference TRBV5-1 and TRBJ2-1 gives the full variable domain: KAGVTQTPRYLIKTRGQQVTLSCSPISGHRSVSWYQQTPGQGLQFLFEYFSETQRNKGNFPGRFSGRQFSNSRSEMNVSTLELGDSALYLCASSSTGTSGGSSYNEQFFGPGTRLTVL.

This clone was seen just once. The chain links TRBV19 to TRBJ1-1; a weak D match, TRBD1 (6 bases). The CDR3 loop spans 16 amino acids. In germline, CDR1 is LNHDA, CDR2 SQIVND (reference sequence). Between the trimmed V and J ends, which lost 2 bases and 3 bases, there was a span of 16 bases. The CDR3 reads CASSILGRGAHTEAFF. Written as DNA, the CDR3 is TGTGCCAGTAGTATATTGGGCAGGGGCGCTCACACTGAAGCTTTCTTT.

The chain joins TRBV7-2 to TRBJ2-3; 8 bases align to TRBD2. In germline, CDR1 is SGHTA, CDR2 FQGNSA. The ends lost 1 base at V and 5 bases at J; junction bases unmatched: 2. The CDR3 runs 14 residues. Written as DNA, the CDR3 is TGTGCCAGCAGCTTAGTTAGCGGGATAGATACGCAGTATTTT. This sequence encodes CASSLVSGIDTQYF.

The chain combines TRBV7-9 with TRBJ1-1; 9 nucleotides align to TRBD1. There are 14 residues in the CDR3. CDR1 is SEHNR and CDR2 is FQNEAQ in the germline V gene (reference sequence). V was pared by 7 bases and J by 8 bases, with 11 bases of the junction left unmatched. This CDR3 reads CASIPGTGITEAFF. In nucleotides, the CDR3 is TGTGCCAGCATTCCCGGGACAGGGATTACCGAAGCTTTCTTT.

Only a few counts were recorded for this clone. The chain has TRBV2 and TRBJ1-1; D is possibly TRBD1 (6 bases). The CDR3 runs 13 residues. The V end was cut by 2 bases, the J end by 7 bases, with 11 bases between. CDR1 is SNHLY, CDR2 FYNNEI, per germline. The CDR3 protein is CASSEQGMGEAFF. The CDR3 DNA reads as TGTGCCAGCAGTGAACAGGGGATGGGTGAAGCTTTCTTT. Looking up the rest from reference TRBV2 and TRBJ1-1 gives the full variable domain: EPEVTQTPSHQVTQMGQEVILRCVPISNHLYFYWYRQILGQKVEFLVSFYNNEISEKSEIFDDQFSVERPDGSNFTLKIRSTKLEDSAMYFCASSEQGMGEAFFGQGTRLTVV.

The chain combines TRBV7-6 with TRBJ2-1; 8 nucleotides line up with TRBD2. Germline V gives CDR1 SGHVS, CDR2 FNYEAQ. V gave up 3 bases and J gave up 8 bases; unmatched junction bases: 12. The CDR3 spans 16 residues. The CDR3: CASSFLRGTSLDEQFF. DNA for the CDR3: TGTGCCAGCAGCTTCCTCCGGGGGACTAGTCTGGATGAGCAGTTCTTC.

This chain connects TRBV3-1 (or the pseudogene TRBV3-2) to TRBJ1-5; maybe TRBD1 (5 bases). Germline assignment: CDR1 LGHDT and CDR2 YNNKEL (reference sequence). Deletions cut 1 base from V and 4 bases from J, with 8 bases between. This CDR3 comprises 14 residues. The CDR3 protein is CASSQGQTNQPQHF. In DNA form, the CDR3 reads TGTGCCAGCAGCCAAGGACAGACGAATCAGCCCCAGCATTTT.

This chain joins TRBV12-3 or TRBV12-4 and TRBJ2-3, with D unresolved. V lost 8 bases and J 2 bases, leaving 5 bases between the germline ends. The CDR3 runs 11 residues. CDR3 sequence reads: CASGPTDTQYF. CDR3 in DNA: TGTGCCAGCGGCCCCACAGATACGCAGTATTTT.

The chain uses TRBV19 and TRBJ2-7, with D tentatively TRBD2 (5 bases). The CDR3 is 14 residues long. The V gene's germline CDR1 is LNHDA and CDR2 SQIVND (reference sequence). With 6 bases removed from V and 5 bases from J, the gap between germline ends came to 17 bases. CDR3 in amino acids: CASSPQSGYHEQYF. For the CDR3, the DNA is TGTGCCAGTAGCCCCCAGTCGGGGTACCACGAGCAGTACTTC. Variable domain in full (rest from reference TRBV19 and TRBJ2-7): DGGITQSPKYLFRKEGQNVTLSCEQNLNHDAMYWYRQDPGQGLRLIYYSQIVNDFQKGDIAEGYSVSREKKESFPLTVTSAQKNPTAFYLCASSPQSGYHEQYFGPGTRLTVT.

J is TRBJ1-5 and V is TRBV2; 10 bases match TRBD1. CDR1 SNHLY and CDR2 FYNNEI come from the germline V gene. The CDR3 contains 14 residues. V lost 6 bases and J lost 5; bases outside the gene matches: 4. CDR3 DNA sequence: TGTGCCAGCAGAGTCGGGACAGGGGATCAGCCCCAGCATTTT. Protein sequence: CASRVGTGDQPQHF. The complete variable domain, with remaining parts taken from reference TRBV2 and TRBJ1-5, reads EPEVTQTPSHQVTQMGQEVILRCVPISNHLYFYWYRQILGQKVEFLVSFYNNEISEKSEIFDDQFSVERPDGSNFTLKIRSTKLEDSAMYFCASRVGTGDQPQHFGDGTRLSIL.

This clone was detected only a few times. The genes are TRBV28 and TRBJ1-5; weak D call: TRBD1 (6 bases). Deletions cut 1 base from V and 5 bases from J, with 9 bases between. Per the germline V gene, CDR1 is MDHEN and CDR2 is SYDVKM. This CDR3 has 14 amino acids. CDR3 DNA sequence: TGTGCCAGCAGTTTATTGGACAGCTATCAGCCCCAGCATTTT. Protein: CASSLLDSYQPQHF.

The chain combines TRBV3-1 (or the pseudogene TRBV3-2) with TRBJ1-2; TRBD1 might be the D (5 bases). This CDR3 spans 13 amino acids. The germline V gene encodes CDR1 LGHDT and CDR2 YNNKEL (reference sequence). V was clipped by 4 bases and J by 3 bases, with 9 bases between them. Here the CDR3 reads CASSRGEHYGYTF. The CDR3 DNA is TGTGCCAGCAGCCGGGGCGAACACTATGGCTACACCTTC.